This is a list of T cell receptor beta chains from one sample in a study of T-cell memory formation after mild COVID-19. TCRdb used MiXCR to reprocess the 5' RACE reads, holding one entry per CDR3 protein. This repertoire shows hundreds of thousands of distinct CDR3 sequences, roughly 20% found once; its top ten account for 7.5% to 10%. Sequenced input: PBMCs or a T cell subset sorted from them (not recorded which). The receptors were sampled from an adult woman who had mild COVID-19 (a few samples of this study predate the infection). Cell type and time point are not known. Each CDR3 is given with its conserved first and last residue. A D gene is named only where the DNA matches it firmly. The size entry is marked missing in some rows and otherwise reads once, few, many or a size class.

>NA|TRBD2|TRBJ2-1|TRBV5-1
CASSLTPSGSNEQFF
TGCGCCAGCAGCTTGACCCCTAGCGGGAGCAATGAGCAGTTCTTC
>NA|TRBD1|TRBJ2-3|TRBV12-3/TRBV12-4
CASSPTGQGALFQADTQYF
TGTGCCAGCAGTCCGACGGGACAGGGGGCATTATTTCAGGCAGATACGCAGTATTTT
>NA|TRBD2|TRBJ2-1|TRBV6-2/TRBV6-3
CASRERGHTNEQFF
TGTGCCAGCAGGGAGCGGGGTCATACTAATGAGCAGTTCTTC
>few|NA|TRBJ1-3|TRBV3-1
CASSQEHSGNTIYF
TGTGCCAGCAGCCAAGAGCACTCTGGAAACACCATATATTTT
>NA|TRBD2|TRBJ2-1|TRBV7-8
CASSLSAEGLAEFNEQFF
TGTGCCAGCAGCTTATCCGCCGAGGGACTAGCGGAATTTAATGAGCAGTTCTTC
>NA|TRBD2|TRBJ2-1|TRBV24-1
CATSDHASGSHNEQFF
TGTGCCACCAGTGATCACGCTAGCGGGAGCCACAATGAGCAGTTCTTC
>few|TRBD1|TRBJ1-5|TRBV20-1
CSARTGGNGNQPQHF
TGCAGTGCCCGGACAGGGGGGAATGGCAATCAGCCCCAGCATTTT
>NA|NA|TRBJ1-2|TRBV6-2/TRBV6-3
CASRQGFGYTF
TGTGCCAGCAGACAGGGTTTCGGCTACACCTTC
>NA|TRBD2|TRBJ2-5|TRBV5-1
CASSSGLAEIQETQYF
TGCGCCAGCAGCTCCGGACTAGCGGAGATCCAAGAGACCCAGTACTTC
>few|NA|TRBJ2-7|TRBV6-1
CASSEYEEFYYEQYF
TGTGCCAGCAGTGAATACGAGGAGTTCTACTACGAGCAGTACTTC
>few|NA|TRBJ1-6|TRBV7-2
CASSSRQSSYNSPLHF
TGTGCCAGCAGCTCAAGGCAGAGCTCCTATAATTCACCCCTCCACTTT
>few|NA|TRBJ2-5|TRBV2
CASNGARGETQYF
TGTGCCAGCAACGGGGCCAGGGGAGAGACCCAGTACTTC
>NA|NA|TRBJ2-1|TRBV7-6
CASSPILGHTKNEQFF
TGTGCCAGCAGCCCCATACTGGGCCACACTAAGAATGAGCAGTTCTTC
>few|TRBD1|TRBJ1-1|TRBV6-6
CASSYTPTGATGTEAFF
TGTGCCAGCAGTTACACCCCCACAGGGGCCACGGGCACTGAAGCTTTCTTT
>NA|NA|TRBJ2-3|TRBV29-1
CSVRTQAVGPDTQYF
TGCAGCGTTCGTACCCAAGCGGTAGGGCCAGATACGCAGTATTTT
>many|NA|TRBJ2-2|TRBV6-5
CASSYLLTTGELFF
TGTGCCAGCAGTTACTTATTAACCACCGGGGAGCTGTTTTTT
>few|NA|TRBJ2-3|TRBV16
CASSQRQGTTDTQYF
TGTGCCAGCAGCCAACGGCAGGGCACCACAGATACGCAGTATTTT
>many|TRBD1|TRBJ2-7|TRBV3-1
CASSQGTGGAAEQYF
TGTGCCAGCAGCCAGGGGACAGGGGGCGCGGCCGAGCAGTACTTC
>few|NA|TRBJ1-1|TRBV21-1
CASSKAVSRIGELNEAFF
TGTGCCAGCAGCAAGGCCGTATCAAGGATAGGAGAACTTAATGAAGCTTTCTTT
>few|TRBD1|TRBJ1-1|TRBV30
CAWQGDQTEAFF
TGTGCCTGGCAGGGGGATCAAACTGAAGCTTTCTTT
>NA|TRBD1|TRBJ1-1|TRBV29-1
CRGQGTTEAFF
TGCAGGGGACAGGGGACGACTGAAGCTTTCTTT
>few|NA|TRBJ2-7|TRBV20-1
CSALRGGTPYEQYF
TGCAGTGCTTTACGTGGGGGGACCCCCTACGAGCAGTACTTC
>few|NA|TRBJ2-6|TRBV6-1
CASSVLGSGANVLTF
TGTGCCAGCAGCGTACTAGGATCTGGGGCCAACGTCCTGACTTTC
>few|NA|TRBJ1-2|TRBV5-1
CASSYDGGNGYTF
TGCGCCAGCAGCTATGACGGGGGGAATGGCTACACCTTC
>few|NA|TRBJ2-6|TRBV7-3
CASSLEGPPSGANVLTF
TGTGCCAGCAGCTTAGAGGGGCCCCCCTCTGGGGCCAACGTCCTGACTTTC
>NA|TRBD2|TRBJ2-3|TRBV7-9
CATPTSGADTQYF
TGTGCCACCCCGACTAGCGGGGCAGATACGCAGTATTTT
>NA|NA|TRBJ2-7|TRBV12-3/TRBV12-4
CASSARGAAPYEQYF
TGTGCCAGCAGTGCTCGCGGGGCAGCCCCCTACGAGCAGTACTTC
>few|TRBD1|TRBJ2-7|TRBV7-8
CASSRTGGPLGEQYF
TGTGCCAGCAGCCGGACAGGAGGCCCGCTGGGCGAGCAGTACTTC
>many|TRBD1|TRBJ2-7|TRBV2
CASRETRTGYEQYF
TGTGCCAGCAGGGAGACCCGGACAGGCTACGAGCAGTACTTC
>few|TRBD2|TRBJ2-7|TRBV13
CASSILAGDEQYF
TGTGCCAGCAGCATACTAGCGGGAGACGAGCAGTACTTC
>few|NA|TRBJ2-3|TRBV5-1
CASSTGLVGSTDTQYF
TGCGCCAGCAGCACAGGGTTAGTGGGGAGCACAGATACGCAGTATTTT